A selection of T cell receptor beta chains follows, all from one sample in a study of cytomegalovirus exposure and HLA in healthy donors. Sequencing was performed with immunoSEQ multiplex PCR; in TCRdb, only in-frame clones are kept and a portion is missing. The data hold approximately 190,000 clones, with roughly four fifths observed a single time. Material: PBMCs. The receptors here all came from a man aged 35-49 years in good health and CMV-seropositive. Each CDR3 is given with its conserved first and last residue. Each record gives: D gene, clone size, V gene, J gene, CDR3 protein, CDR3 DNA. The D gene is left open where the match is weak. The size of a clone is reported for some rows only, either as once, few or many, or as a class for expanded clones.

d_call: TRBD1; clone_size: -; v_call: TRBV18; j_call: TRBJ1-6; cdr3_aa: CASSSTPRTGGSYNSPLHF; cdr3_nt: TGTGCCAGCTCATCAACCCCCCGGACAGGCGGCTCCTATAATTCACCCCTCCACTTT
d_call: TRBD2; clone_size: -; v_call: TRBV5-4; j_call: TRBJ2-1; cdr3_aa: CASSRGLAGYNEQFF; cdr3_nt: TGTGCCAGCAGCAGGGGACTAGCGGGCTACAATGAGCAGTTCTTC
d_call: TRBD2; clone_size: -; v_call: TRBV5-6; j_call: TRBJ2-7; cdr3_aa: CASSLTSGRYEQYF; cdr3_nt: TGTGCCAGCAGCTTGACTAGCGGGAGGTACGAGCAGTACTTC
d_call: TRBD1; clone_size: -; v_call: TRBV7-2; j_call: TRBJ1-2; cdr3_aa: CASSLTDRVDYGYTF; cdr3_nt: TGTGCCAGCAGCTTAACGGACAGGGTTGACTATGGCTACACCTTC
d_call: -; clone_size: -; v_call: TRBV2; j_call: TRBJ2-2; cdr3_aa: CASSTDSGGELFF; cdr3_nt: TGTGCCAGCAGTACGGACTCTGGCGGGGAGCTGTTTTTT
d_call: -; clone_size: -; v_call: TRBV21-1; j_call: TRBJ1-1; cdr3_aa: CASSKTGPYTEAFF; cdr3_nt: TGTGCCAGCAGCAAGACAGGGCCTTACACTGAAGCTTTCTTT
d_call: TRBD1; clone_size: -; v_call: TRBV19; j_call: TRBJ2-5; cdr3_aa: CASSMGTGGHETQYF; cdr3_nt: TGTGCCAGTAGTATGGGGACAGGGGGGCACGAGACCCAGTACTTC
d_call: -; clone_size: -; v_call: TRBV6-5; j_call: TRBJ1-1; cdr3_aa: CASSESGRRWAFF; cdr3_nt: TGTGCCAGCAGTGAAAGCGGACGCAGGTGGGCTTTCTTT
d_call: -; clone_size: -; v_call: TRBV6-4; j_call: TRBJ2-7; cdr3_aa: CASSDPPWGSPYEQYF; cdr3_nt: TGTGCCAGCAGTGACCCTCCTTGGGGCTCCCCCTACGAGCAGTACTTC
d_call: -; clone_size: once; v_call: TRBV6-1; j_call: TRBJ1-5; cdr3_aa: CASSVTSYSNQPQHF; cdr3_nt: TGTGCCAGCAGTGTTACATCTTATAGCAATCAGCCCCAGCATTTT
d_call: -; clone_size: many; v_call: TRBV2; j_call: TRBJ1-2; cdr3_aa: CASNPLAKGYTF; cdr3_nt: TGTGCCAGCAATCCATTAGCTAAAGGCTACACCTTC
d_call: -; clone_size: -; v_call: TRBV5-1; j_call: TRBJ1-4; cdr3_aa: CASSGGSVDEKLFF; cdr3_nt: TGCGCCAGCAGCGGAGGGTCCGTGGACGAAAAACTGTTTTTT
d_call: TRBD1; clone_size: -; v_call: TRBV19; j_call: TRBJ1-2; cdr3_aa: CASSILDRGLDYGYTF; cdr3_nt: TGTGCCAGTAGTATATTGGACAGGGGGTTGGACTATGGCTACACCTTC
d_call: -; clone_size: -; v_call: TRBV7-9; j_call: TRBJ2-3; cdr3_aa: CASSRLERVSTDTQYF; cdr3_nt: TGTGCCAGCAGTCGATTGGAGAGAGTTAGCACAGATACGCAGTATTTT
d_call: TRBD2; clone_size: -; v_call: TRBV7-2; j_call: TRBJ2-7; cdr3_aa: CASSLGPAGNSYEQYF; cdr3_nt: TGTGCCAGCAGCTTAGGTCCAGCGGGGAACTCCTACGAGCAGTACTTC
d_call: TRBD1; clone_size: -; v_call: TRBV27; j_call: TRBJ2-7; cdr3_aa: CASRPGQARTSYEQYF; cdr3_nt: TGTGCCAGCAGACCTGGACAGGCCCGCACCTCCTACGAGCAGTACTTC
d_call: TRBD2; clone_size: few; v_call: TRBV5-5; j_call: TRBJ2-7; cdr3_aa: CASSLWSSGDLEQYF; cdr3_nt: TGTGCCAGCAGCTTGTGGTCTAGCGGGGACCTCGAGCAGTACTTC
d_call: TRBD2; clone_size: -; v_call: TRBV9; j_call: TRBJ2-3; cdr3_aa: CASSVGGSGTDTQYF; cdr3_nt: TGTGCCAGCAGCGTAGGGGGTAGCGGGACAGATACGCAGTATTTT
d_call: TRBD1; clone_size: -; v_call: TRBV11-1; j_call: TRBJ2-1; cdr3_aa: CASSARDRSSYNEQFF; cdr3_nt: TGTGCCAGCAGCGCCCGGGACAGAAGCTCCTACAATGAGCAGTTCTTC
d_call: TRBD1; clone_size: -; v_call: TRBV10-3; j_call: TRBJ2-5; cdr3_aa: CAIRADRKGETQYF; cdr3_nt: TGTGCCATCAGGGCGGACAGGAAAGGGGAGACCCAGTACTTC
d_call: TRBD2; clone_size: -; v_call: TRBV2; j_call: TRBJ2-3; cdr3_aa: CASSAGGRPQYF; cdr3_nt: TGTGCCAGCAGTGCGGGGGGGCGCCCGCAGTATTTT
d_call: TRBD1; clone_size: -; v_call: TRBV5-1; j_call: TRBJ2-2; cdr3_aa: CASRVGTGTGNTGELFF; cdr3_nt: TGCGCCAGCAGGGTAGGAACCGGGACAGGGAACACCGGGGAGCTGTTTTTT
d_call: -; clone_size: -; v_call: TRBV2; j_call: TRBJ2-7; cdr3_aa: CASSAQGTLSYEQYF; cdr3_nt: TGTGCCAGCAGTGCCCAGGGTACCCTTTCCTACGAGCAGTACTTC
d_call: -; clone_size: -; v_call: TRBV6-6; j_call: TRBJ1-1; cdr3_aa: CASLKRGGTEAFF; cdr3_nt: TGTGCCAGCCTTAAGAGGGGGGGGACTGAAGCTTTCTTT
d_call: -; clone_size: -; v_call: TRBV10-3; j_call: TRBJ2-5; cdr3_aa: CATNHPGDVSETQYF; cdr3_nt: TGTGCCACCAACCATCCGGGAGATGTCTCAGAGACCCAGTACTTC
d_call: -; clone_size: few; v_call: TRBV9; j_call: TRBJ1-5; cdr3_aa: CASSLRQWDQPQHF; cdr3_nt: TGTGCCAGCAGCTTACGACAATGGGATCAGCCCCAGCATTTT
d_call: TRBD1; clone_size: once; v_call: TRBV14; j_call: TRBJ1-2; cdr3_aa: CASSLQGANYGYTF; cdr3_nt: TGTGCCAGCAGCCTCCAGGGGGCCAACTATGGCTACACCTTC
d_call: -; clone_size: -; v_call: TRBV4-1; j_call: TRBJ1-1; cdr3_aa: CASSQDRRQDTEAFF; cdr3_nt: TGCGCCAGCAGCCAAGATCGCAGGCAGGACACTGAAGCTTTCTTT